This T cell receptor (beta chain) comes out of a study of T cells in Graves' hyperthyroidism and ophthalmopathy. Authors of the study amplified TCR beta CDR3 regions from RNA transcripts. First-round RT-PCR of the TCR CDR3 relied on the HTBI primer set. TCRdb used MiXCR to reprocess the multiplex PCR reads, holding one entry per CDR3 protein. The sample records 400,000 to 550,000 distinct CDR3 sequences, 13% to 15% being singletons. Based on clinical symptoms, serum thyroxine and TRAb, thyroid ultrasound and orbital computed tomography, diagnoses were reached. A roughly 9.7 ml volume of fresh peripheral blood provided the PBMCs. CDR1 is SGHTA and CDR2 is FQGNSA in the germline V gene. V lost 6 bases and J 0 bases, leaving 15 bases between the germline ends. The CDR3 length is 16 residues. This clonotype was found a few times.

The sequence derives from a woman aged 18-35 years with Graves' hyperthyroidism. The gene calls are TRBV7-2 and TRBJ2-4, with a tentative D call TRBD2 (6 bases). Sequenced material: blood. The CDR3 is CASRNVRDLAKNIQYF. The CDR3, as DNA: TGTGCCAGCAGAAATGTTAGGGACTTAGCCAAAAACATTCAGTACTTC.